The sequence of this T cell receptor beta chain was determined in a study of T cell repertoires in cytomegalovirus infection. Study as a whole: Public TCR beta signatures were indicative of both CMV infection and a matching HLA type. Study-wide results and caveats: CMV-specific HLA-C-restricted TCR beta clonotypes dominated the ex vivo response.

After removal of 4 bases from V and 2 bases from J, the junction contained 6 bases not matched to a gene. The CDR3 loop spans 15 amino acids. Germline CDR1 and CDR2: SGHRS and YFSETQ. About this clonotype itself: Its matching antigen is unknown.

MiXCR, applied by TCRdb to the reads, yields one record per CDR3 protein. The sample includes some 560,000 distinct CDR3 sequences, about 39% of them seen just once. J is TRBJ2-7 and V is TRBV5-1; 10 positions agree with TRBD1. Sequenced here: cultured PBMCs, sampled from culture after CMV antigen stimulation. This clonotype originated in a human donor in good health (CMV status not recorded). Some clones in this sample may be carry-over from other donors' samples. CDR3 bases: TGCGCCAGCAGCCTAGGGGGACAGGGGACCTACGAGCAGTACTTC. Its protein product is CASSLGGQGTYEQYF.